This T cell receptor beta chain stems from a study of blood T cell repertoires in COVID-19 (TCRdb year 2020). Concerning the study at large: Collaborator samples came from the United States, Italy and Spain and covered acute and convalescent phases of COVID-19. The material from the prospective study consisted of cDNA or gDNA derived from T cells, B-cell-depleted T cells, or PBMCs. The dataset comprised deeply sampled blood TCRbeta repertoires from subjects exposed to, actively infected with, or recovered from COVID-19. The repertoires were released in a freely available public database intended as a resource for research on the immune response to SARS-CoV-2. Samples were obtained from the ongoing ImmuneRACE study (first 160 participants) and from about 1,300 subjects provided by 6 global collaborators. A de-identified subject ID, COVID-19 status, age in years and sex were almost always included in the sample metadata. Where available, HLA class I and class II types were obtained from metadata supplied by the sample provider rather than from assay-based typing. What the study reported, not specific to this receptor: The amount of clinical and demographic metadata varied by source and participant and was provided uncurated.

As to this clone: No antigen is known for it. Base qualities are missing; no much larger clone stands one base away.

CDR1 and CDR2 were assigned from the germline V gene (reference sequence) as LGHDT and YNNKEL. Inclusive of the bounding cysteine and phenylalanine, the CDR3 is 19 residues long. Only the CDR3 portion is preserved as DNA: 57 bases, with reading frame beginning at the first base. Trimming leaves V shorter by 3 bases and J shorter by 4 bases, with the junction holding 13 bases beyond the gene matches. The immunoSEQ Assay, a bias-controlled multiplex PCR, was used to amplify TCRbeta CDR3 regions from genomic DNA. Per the authors' processing: Nucleated cell counts per sample were estimated from amplification of reference gene primers within the assay. To quantify the absolute abundance of each unique TCRbeta CDR3 rearrangement, sequence reads were collapsed and filtered. For each sample, productive Simpson clonality was calculated as the square root of Simpson's diversity index over productive rearrangements. Entries here come from immuneACCESS through TCRdb and include only in-frame sequences with V and J called. Some clones fail to appear in such tables; in the studies checked, an unresolved V gene covers under half of the shortfall, and the cause of the remainder is unknown. The D gene and trimming were derived from the DNA, and the V and J assignments and clone size from that table. Within this sample are about 250,000 clones, with about 79% of them counted one time only. Over 7.5% of the sample comes from the top ten.

Whole blood was collected in K2EDTA tubes by collaborating institutions according to the institutions' own protocols. For TCRbeta analysis, collaborator samples were shipped as frozen whole blood, as isolated PBMCs, or as DNA extracted from either sample type. In this chain, TRBV3-1 (or the pseudogene TRBV3-2) is recombined with TRBJ2-5, with TRBD2 matching 14 junction bases. This receptor was taken from a man at least 80 years old with acute or convalescent COVID-19. The sequencing sample was made of peripheral blood. The encoded CDR3 is CASSQGLAGVFRGLETQYF. Read as DNA, the sequence is TGTGCCAGCAGCCAGGGACTAGCGGGAGTATTTAGAGGGTTAGAGACCCAGTACTTC.